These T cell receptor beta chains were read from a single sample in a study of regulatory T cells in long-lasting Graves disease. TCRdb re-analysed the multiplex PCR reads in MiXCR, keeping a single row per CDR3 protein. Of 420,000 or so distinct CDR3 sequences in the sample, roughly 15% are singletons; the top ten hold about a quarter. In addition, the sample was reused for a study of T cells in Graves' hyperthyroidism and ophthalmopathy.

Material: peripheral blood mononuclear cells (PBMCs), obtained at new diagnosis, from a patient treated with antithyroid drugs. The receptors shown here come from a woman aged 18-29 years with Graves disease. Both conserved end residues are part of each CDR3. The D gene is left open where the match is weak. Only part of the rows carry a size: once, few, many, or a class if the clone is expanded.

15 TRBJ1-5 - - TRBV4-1 CASSQVTGYNQPQHF TGCGCCAGCAGCCAAGTTACAGGGTACAATCAGCCCCAGCATTTT
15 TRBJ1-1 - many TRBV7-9 CASSSRTQKNTEAFF TGTGCCAGCAGCTCTCGAACCCAGAAGAACACTGAAGCTTTCTTT
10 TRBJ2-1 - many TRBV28 CASSGIEQFF TGTGCCAGCAGTGGTATTGAGCAGTTCTTC
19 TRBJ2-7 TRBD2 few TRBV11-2 CASSLDRLAGPRAAYEQYF TGTGCCAGCAGCTTAGATCGCCTAGCGGGCCCTAGGGCGGCCTACGAGCAGTACTTC
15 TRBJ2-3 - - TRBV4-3 CASSQDRVNTDTEYF TGCGCCAGCAGCCAAGACAGGGTCAACACAGATACGGAGTATTTT
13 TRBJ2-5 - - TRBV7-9 CASSAPGKETQYF TGTGCCAGCAGCGCCCCAGGGAAAGAGACCCAGTACTTC
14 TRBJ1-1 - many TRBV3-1 CASSSGSVITEAFF TGTGCCAGCAGCTCGGGATCCGTGATCACTGAAGCTTTCTTT
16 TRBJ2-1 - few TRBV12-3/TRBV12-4 CASRTPDRSSYDEQFF TGTGCCAGCAGAACTCCCGACAGAAGCTCCTACGATGAGCAGTTCTTC
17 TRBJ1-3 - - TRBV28 CASSYPSGRISGNTIYF TGTGCCAGCAGTTATCCCTCGGGACGGATCTCTGGAAACACCATATATTTT
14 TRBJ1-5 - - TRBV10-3 CASSYSRVNQPQHF TGTGCCAGCAGTTACTCAAGGGTAAATCAGCCCCAGCATTTT
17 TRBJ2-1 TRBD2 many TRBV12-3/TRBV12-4 CASSASWGRAWYNEQFF TGTGCCAGCAGCGCCTCTTGGGGGAGGGCCTGGTACAATGAGCAGTTCTTC
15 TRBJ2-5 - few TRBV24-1 CATSAPSTFQETQYF TGTGCCACCAGTGCCCCATCGACCTTCCAAGAGACCCAGTACTTC
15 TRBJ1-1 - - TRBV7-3 CASSLGSGMNTEAFF TGTGCCAGCAGCTTAGGCTCGGGCATGAACACTGAAGCTTTCTTT
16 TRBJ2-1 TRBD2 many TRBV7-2 CASSLLAGDPYNEQFF TGTGCCAGCAGCTTATTAGCGGGAGATCCCTACAATGAGCAGTTCTTC
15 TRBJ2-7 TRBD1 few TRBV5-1 CASSLALGQGNEQYF TGCGCCAGCAGCTTGGCCCTCGGACAGGGTAACGAGCAGTACTTC
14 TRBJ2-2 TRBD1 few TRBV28 CASRGQQFTGELFF TGTGCCAGCAGGGGACAGCAATTTACCGGGGAGCTGTTTTTT
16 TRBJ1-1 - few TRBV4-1 CASSQVGEWGNTEAFF TGCGCCAGCAGCCAAGTGGGAGAGTGGGGGAACACTGAAGCTTTCTTT
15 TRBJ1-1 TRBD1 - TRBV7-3 CAVPRTGENRTEAFF TGTGCCGTACCCCGGACAGGAGAAAATCGGACTGAAGCTTTCTTT
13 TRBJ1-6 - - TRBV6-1 CASRPGEYSPLHF TGTGCCAGCAGGCCCGGGGAGTATTCACCCCTCCACTTT
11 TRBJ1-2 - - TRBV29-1 CSVEVDRGYTF TGCAGCGTTGAAGTGGACCGTGGCTACACCTTC
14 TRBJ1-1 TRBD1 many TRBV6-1 CASSEQGANTEAFF TGTGCCAGCAGCGAACAGGGGGCTAACACTGAAGCTTTCTTT
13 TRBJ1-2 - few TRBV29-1 CSVIGPGDYGYTF TGCAGCGTTATAGGACCCGGAGACTATGGCTACACCTTC
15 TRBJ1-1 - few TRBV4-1 CASSQVLRTNTEAFF TGCGCCAGCAGCCAAGTCCTCAGGACTAACACTGAAGCTTTCTTT
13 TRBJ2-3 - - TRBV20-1 CSARDRLTDTRYF TGCAGTGCTAGGGACCGACTAACCGATACGCGGTATTTT
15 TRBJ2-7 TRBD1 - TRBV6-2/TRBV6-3 CASSYGQGFSYEQYF TGTGCCAGCAGTTATGGACAGGGGTTCTCCTACGAGCAGTACTTC
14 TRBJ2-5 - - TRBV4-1 CASSQEGLKETQYF TGCGCCAGCAGCCAAGAAGGTCTAAAAGAGACCCAGTACTTC
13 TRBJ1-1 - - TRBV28 CASSLLQPDRALF TGTGCCAGCAGTTTATTACAACCCGATAGAGCTCTCTTT
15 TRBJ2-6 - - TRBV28 CASRLGASGANVLTF TGTGCCAGCAGGCTAGGGGCGTCTGGGGCCAACGTCCTGACTTTC
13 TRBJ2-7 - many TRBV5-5 CASSLWSAYEQYF TGTGCCAGCAGCTTGTGGTCTGCCTACGAGCAGTACTTC
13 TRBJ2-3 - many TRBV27 CASSLSHTDTQYF TGTGCTAGCAGTTTATCCCACACAGATACGCAGTATTTT
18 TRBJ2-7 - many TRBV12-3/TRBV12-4 CASSSSPAQGINAYEQYF TGTGCCAGCAGTTCCTCACCGGCCCAGGGAATTAATGCCTACGAGCAGTACTTC
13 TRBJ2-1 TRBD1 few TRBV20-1 CSARRTGSNEQFF TGCAGTGCTAGAAGGACAGGGAGCAATGAGCAGTTCTTC
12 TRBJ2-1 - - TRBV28 CASSSGPAVGFF TGTGCCAGCAGTTCCGGTCCGGCGGTGGGGTTCTTC
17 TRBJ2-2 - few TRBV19 CASSIGTTRQHTGELFF TGTGCCAGTAGTATAGGCACTACTCGACAACACACCGGGGAGCTGTTTTTT
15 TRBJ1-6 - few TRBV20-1 CSAQWLSSYNSPLHF TGCAGTGCGCAATGGCTGAGCTCCTATAATTCACCCCTCCACTTT
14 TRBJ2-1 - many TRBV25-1 CASSTQGGGGEQFF TGTGCCAGCAGTACCCAGGGAGGAGGGGGTGAGCAGTTCTTC
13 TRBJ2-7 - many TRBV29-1 CSVTGRSSYEQYF TGCAGCGTAACAGGGAGGTCCTCCTACGAGCAGTACTTC
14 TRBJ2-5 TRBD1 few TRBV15 CATSKRTGGETQYF TGTGCCACCAGCAAACGGACAGGGGGAGAGACCCAGTACTTC
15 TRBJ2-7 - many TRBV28 CASRTEGDLRHEQYF TGTGCCAGCAGAACTGAGGGCGACTTAAGGCACGAGCAGTACTTC
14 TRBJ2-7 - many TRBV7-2 CASSPGQGVVEQYF TGTGCCAGCAGCCCGGGGCAGGGTGTGGTCGAGCAGTACTTC
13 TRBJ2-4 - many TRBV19 CASSIGNGNIQYF TGTGCCAGTAGTATCGGGAATGGGAACATTCAGTACTTC
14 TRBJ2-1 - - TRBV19 CASSIVGGAETQFF TGTGCCAGTAGTATTGTCGGGGGCGCCGAGACCCAGTTCTTC